Below are 29 T cell receptor beta chains sequenced from a single sample in a study of T cells in Graves' hyperthyroidism and ophthalmopathy. Amplification of TCR beta CDR3 regions used RNA as the template. The primer set for the first-round RT-PCR of the TCR CDR3 was HTBI. TCRdb passed the multiplex PCR reads through MiXCR, listing each CDR3 protein once. The data hold some 490,000 distinct CDR3 sequences, with 20% to 25% observed a single time. Sequenced sample: blood. The receptors originated from a woman in her 70s with Graves' ophthalmopathy.

A few counts support this clonotype. The V and J genes are TRBV19 and TRBJ2-1; 7 positions match TRBD2. This CDR3 comprises 13 residues. The V segment lost 3 bases and the J segment 10 bases; nucleotides outside the gene matches: 6. Germline lookup yields CDR1 LNHDA and CDR2 SQIVND (reference sequence). Here the CDR3 DNA reads TGTGCCAGTAGTATTCAGGGAGGGACGGAGCAGTTCTTC. Its translation: CASSIQGGTEQFF.

This clonotype was seen a few times. CDR3 nucleotide sequence: TGCAGTGCTAGAGATCCCACGCTAGCGGGAGGGCAGTTCTTC. As protein: CSARDPTLAGGQFF. This rearrangement joins TRBV20-1 to TRBJ2-1, with TRBD2 identical over 11 bases. V gave up 0 bases and J gave up 12 bases; unmatched junction bases: 7. Germline V CDR1 and CDR2: DFQATT, SNEGSKA (reference sequence). The CDR3 is made up of 14 amino acids.

The J gene is TRBJ2-5, the V gene TRBV5-1; 7 nucleotides line up with TRBD1. The CDR3 runs 16 residues. Germline loops: CDR1 SGHRS, CDR2 YFSETQ. Trimming took 2 bases from V and 5 from J; bases not matched to a gene: 12. CDR3 sequence: CASSLPLQGPGETQYF. The CDR3 nucleotides read TGCGCCAGCAGCTTACCATTACAGGGGCCCGGGGAGACCCAGTACTTC.

This clonotype came up a few times. CDR3 in amino acids: CAWSDQRGYTF. The CDR3 coding sequence is TGTGCCTGGAGTGACCAACGGGGCTACACCTTC. The rearrangement joins TRBV30 to TRBJ1-2; D not resolved. Germline V gives CDR1 GTSNPN, CDR2 SVGIG (reference sequence). The CDR3 length is 11 residues. The V and J ends lost 1 base and 8 bases respectively, with 8 bases between them. Filled out from reference TRBV30 and TRBJ1-2, the complete variable domain reads SQTIHQWPATLVQPVGSPLSLECTVEGTSNPNLYWYRQAAGRGLQLLFYSVGIGQISSEVPQNLSASRPQDRQFILSSKKLLLSDSGFYLCAWSDQRGYTFGSGTRLTVV.

As regards this clonotype: At one end the junction does not follow the germline gene, possibly because of a read error. The chain couples TRBV28 to TRBJ2-7, with 11 bases fitting TRBD2. Looked up from germline, CDR1 is MDHEN and CDR2 is SYDVKM. The CDR3 sequence is 19 residues long. The CDR3 loop is CASSQKGDNGLAGTYEQYF. As DNA, the CDR3 is TGCGCCAGCAGCCAAAAAGGGGATAACGGACTAGCGGGTACCTACGAGCAGTACTTC.

This clonotype was recorded at least ten times. J is TRBJ2-7 and V is TRBV5-1; 7 bases agree with TRBD2. Per germline, CDR1 SGHRS and CDR2 YFSETQ. The CDR3 has 13 amino acids. The ends lost 4 bases at V and 0 bases at J; junction bases unmatched: 1. CDR3 in DNA: TGCGCCAGCAGCACTAGCGCCTCCTACGAGCAGTACTTC. The encoded protein is CASSTSASYEQYF.

This clonotype occurred a few times. This CDR3 is CASRGTSETYEQYF. CDR3 nucleotides: TGTGCCAGCAGAGGGACTAGCGAAACCTACGAGCAGTACTTC. The chain uses TRBV6-1 and TRBJ2-7; 10 positions agree with TRBD2. V was clipped by 6 bases and J by 2 bases; unmatched bases: 4. This CDR3 region has 14 residues. In germline, CDR1 is MNHNS, CDR2 SASEGT.

This clonotype appeared a few times. The chain joins TRBV11-2 to TRBJ2-3; 12 nucleotides agree with TRBD2. After removal of 0 bases from V and 0 bases from J, the junction contained 7 bases not matched to a gene. This CDR3 contains 19 residues. Looked up from germline, CDR1 is SGHAT and CDR2 is FQNNGV. CDR3 DNA sequence: TGTGCCAGCAGCTTAGATAGCGGACTAGCGGGACCTAGCACAGATACGCAGTATTTT. This sequence encodes CASSLDSGLAGPSTDTQYF.

The chain joins TRBV2 to TRBJ1-5, with D tentatively TRBD1 (5 bases). This CDR3 is built from 14 residues. Looked up from germline, CDR1 is SNHLY and CDR2 is FYNNEI. Trimming removed 7 bases at V and 0 bases at J, with 10 bases between. DNA of the CDR3: TGTGCCAGCAAGCGACAGTTTAGCAATCAGCCCCAGCATTTT. Amino acid sequence: CASKRQFSNQPQHF.

This sequence joins TRBV30 and TRBJ2-6; TRBD2 is a possible D gene (6 bases). This CDR3 comprises 16 residues. Germline V gives CDR1 GTSNPN, CDR2 SVGIG (reference sequence). V was pared by 0 bases and J by 2 bases, with 11 bases between. CDR3 nucleotide sequence: TGTGCCTGGAGTGTGGTTAGGAGGGCTGGGGCCAACGTCCTGACTTTC. This translates into CAWSVVRRAGANVLTF.

This clonotype has only a few counts. The chain links TRBV18 to TRBJ2-3, with 10 bases fitting TRBD1. In germline, CDR1 is KGHSH, CDR2 LQKENI. The CDR3 contains 15 residues. V lost 5 bases, J lost 4 bases, and 6 bases stayed unmatched. The DNA of the CDR3 is TGTGCCAGCTCATTACGCGGACAGGGGGCAGATACGCAGTATTTT. This translates into CASSLRGQGADTQYF.

The chain combines TRBV15 with TRBJ1-3; D is unclear. The CDR3 has 16 residues. From germline, CDR1 is LNHNV and CDR2 YYDKDF (reference sequence). Trimming stripped 1 base from V and 0 bases from J, with 10 bases between. The CDR3 loop is CATSRGLQSSGNTIYF. The CDR3 DNA follows: TGTGCCACCAGCAGAGGCCTACAGAGCTCTGGAAACACCATATATTTT. The variable domain in full, completed from reference TRBV15 and TRBJ1-3, reads DAMVIQNPRYQVTQFGKPVTLSCSQTLNHNVMYWYQQKSSQAPKLLFHYYDKDFNNEADTPDNFQSRRPNTSFCFLDIRSPGLGDTAMYLCATSRGLQSSGNTIYFGEGSWLTVV.

This clonotype showed up just a few times. The V call is TRBV30, the J call TRBJ2-7; possibly TRBD1 for D (6 bases). Trimming took off 1 base at V and 4 bases at J, with 17 bases between the two ends. There are 15 residues in the CDR3. In germline, CDR1 is GTSNPN, CDR2 SVGIG (reference sequence). CDR3 amino acids: CAWSGDKGVLYEQYF. In DNA form, the CDR3 reads TGTGCCTGGAGTGGGGACAAGGGGGTACTTTACGAGCAGTACTTC.

This clonotype was seen ten or more times. This chain connects TRBV28 to TRBJ2-3, with unresolved D. The CDR3 is 13 amino acids. V dropped 3 bases and J dropped 0 bases, with 4 bases sitting between them. Germline CDR1 is MDHEN and CDR2 is SYDVKM. The chain's CDR3 is CASSFPSTDTQYF. CDR3 nucleotides: TGTGCCAGCAGTTTCCCGAGCACAGATACGCAGTATTTT.

This clonotype was seen only a few times. Here the CDR3 reads CASSLMGEAEAFF. In DNA, the CDR3 is TGTGCCAGCAGCCTTATGGGGGAGGCTGAAGCTTTCTTT. V usage is TRBV3-1 and J usage is TRBJ1-1, with a weak D call TRBD1 (5 bases). The CDR3 length is 13 residues. V was trimmed by 4 bases and J by 6 bases, leaving 12 bases between them. Germline CDR1 and CDR2: LGHDT and YNNKEL (reference sequence).

This chain links TRBV29-1 with TRBJ1-5; D call uncertain. Germline-derived CDR1 and CDR2 are SQVTM and ANQGSEA. The CDR3 is 15 residues long. With 0 bases removed from V and 0 bases from J, the gap between germline ends came to 9 bases. The CDR3 reads CSVEDCPISNQPQHF. CDR3 in DNA: TGCAGCGTTGAAGATTGCCCGATTAGCAATCAGCCCCAGCATTTT.

This rearrangement joins TRBV6-1 to TRBJ2-7; D uncertain. Germline V gene data show CDR1 as MNHNS and CDR2 as SASEGT. This CDR3 has 12 residues. V was clipped by 3 bases and J by 3 bases, with 6 bases between them. CDR3 DNA sequence: TGTGCCAGCAGTGACAGTTTCTACGAGCAGTACTTC. It codes for CASSDSFYEQYF.

This clonotype was observed a few times. The J gene is TRBJ2-1, the V gene TRBV18; 8 nucleotides align to TRBD2. Germline assignment: CDR1 KGHSH and CDR2 LQKENI. This CDR3 has 13 residues. The V and J ends lost 8 bases and 6 bases, in that order; junction bases with no gene match: 6. CDR3 sequence (DNA): TGTGCCAGCACCCCCGGACTAGCCAATGAGCAGTTCTTC. This encodes CASTPGLANEQFF.

The chain links TRBV5-6 to TRBJ2-1; D may be TRBD2 (6 bases). The CDR3 spans 15 residues. The germline CDR1 and CDR2 sequences are SGHDT and YYEEEE. Deletions cut 5 bases from V and 2 bases from J, with 14 bases between. The CDR3 spells CASSLTGGAYNEQFF. The CDR3 coding sequence is TGTGCCAGCAGTCTCACCGGGGGAGCCTACAATGAGCAGTTCTTC.

This clonotype was seen repeatedly, ten times or more. The rearrangement links TRBV7-2 to TRBJ1-2; tentative D call: TRBD1 (6 bases). The CDR3 runs to 15 residues. The V end was cut by 5 bases, the J end by 1 base, with 14 bases between. Germline V gene sequence: CDR1 SGHTA, CDR2 FQGNSA. The CDR3 loop reads CASSPGGGLNYGYTF. The CDR3 nucleotides read TGTGCCAGCAGCCCCGGGGGGGGGCTTAACTATGGCTACACCTTC.

Only a few counts were recorded for this clonotype. The rearrangement uses TRBV19 and TRBJ2-2, with a tentative D call TRBD2 (6 bases). Germline lookup yields CDR1 LNHDA and CDR2 SQIVND (reference sequence). V dropped 7 bases and J dropped 4 bases, with 13 bases sitting between them. The CDR3 loop spans 14 amino acids. In DNA, the CDR3 is TGTGCCAGTACAACCGTGGGGGGCACCGGGGAGCTGTTTTTT. Translated, it gives CASTTVGGTGELFF.

In this sample, this clonotype turned up a few times. This chain uses TRBV5-8 with TRBJ2-5; D is perhaps TRBD1 (7 bases). The CDR3 has 15 amino acids. Germline loops: CDR1 SGHTS, CDR2 YDEGEE. Trimming pared 4 bases from V and 5 bases from J, leaving 18 bases between. CDR3 sequence (DNA): TGTGCCAGCAGCAATCTCCAGGGGGGTACGGAGACCCAGTACTTC. Its protein is CASSNLQGGTETQYF.

The table lists this clonotype with many counts. The V gene is TRBV28, the J gene TRBJ2-7; D may be TRBD2 (5 bases). The CDR3 has 16 amino acids. Trimming removed 3 bases from V and 2 bases from J, with 17 bases in between. Germline CDR1 MDHEN, CDR2 SYDVKM. The CDR3 here is CASSLGRYSGPYEQYF. Here the CDR3 DNA reads TGTGCCAGCAGTTTGGGCCGGTACAGCGGACCCTACGAGCAGTACTTC.

V usage is TRBV20-1 and J usage is TRBJ2-7; D remains ambiguous. The CDR3 totals 12 residues. V lost 6 bases and J lost 2, with 11 bases in between. Germline CDR1 is DFQATT and CDR2 is SNEGSKA (reference sequence). Written as DNA, the CDR3 is TGCAGTGCCGGAAAAACCGCCTACGAGCAGTACTTC. It is translated as CSAGKTAYEQYF.

The V and J genes are TRBV3-1 and TRBJ2-3; TRBD2 matches at 10 bases. The V segment lost 2 bases and the J segment 1 base; nucleotides outside the gene matches: 3. Germline values: CDR1 LGHDT, CDR2 YNNKEL (reference sequence). The CDR3 runs to 16 residues. CDR3 in amino acids: CASSQLAGAGTDTQYF. For the CDR3, the DNA is TGTGCCAGCAGCCAACTAGCGGGAGCGGGCACAGATACGCAGTATTTT.

This clonotype came up many times. This sequence joins TRBV28 and TRBJ1-2; 7 nucleotides align to TRBD1. Trimming at V came to 6 bases and at J to 4 bases, leaving 20 bases not matched to a gene. This CDR3 spans 18 amino acids. Germline loops: CDR1 MDHEN, CDR2 SYDVKM. CDR3 loop: CASSLNPIGQAPGYGYTF. CDR3 coding DNA: TGTGCCAGCAGCTTAAATCCCATAGGACAGGCACCAGGCTATGGCTACACCTTC.

The chain links TRBV7-8 to TRBJ1-1; D is unresolved. Trimming shortened V by 10 bases and J by 10 bases, and 16 bases separated the two germline ends. Per germline, CDR1 SGHVS and CDR2 FQNEAQ. CDR3 length: 11 residues. CDR3 residues: CAISGPEGAFF. CDR3 DNA sequence: TGTGCCATTAGCGGCCCGGAGGGAGCTTTCTTT.

This clonotype has at least ten counts. The rearrangement links TRBV6-2 or TRBV6-3 to TRBJ2-1; 11 nucleotides agree with TRBD2. Germline V gene sequence: CDR1 MNHEY, CDR2 SVGEGT. After removal of 6 bases from V and 3 bases from J, the junction contained 7 bases not matched to a gene. The CDR3 spans 16 residues. CDR3 sequence (DNA): TGTGCCAGCAGCTTAGCGGGGGGGGTTCTCTACAATGAGCAGTTCTTC. Its protein product is CASSLAGGVLYNEQFF.

The rearrangement uses TRBV6-5 and TRBJ1-4; D may be TRBD1 (5 bases). Germline-derived CDR1 and CDR2 are MNHEY and SVGAGI. This CDR3 region has 15 residues. V lost 2 bases and J 2 bases, leaving 9 bases between the germline ends. CDR3 in amino acids: CASSYQGATNEKLFF. Written as DNA, the CDR3 is TGTGCCAGCAGTTACCAGGGCGCTACTAATGAAAAACTGTTTTTT.